The clone carrying this T cell receptor (beta chain) was recorded many times. Its target is not known. The sample comes from a study of blood T cells in healthy people across ages. Using a J-beta primer mix together with a sample-barcoded 5' primer, a second PCR was run for roughly 7 to 11 cycles. A template-switch adaptor containing 12 random nucleotides labeled each cDNA molecule. TCRdb redid the calling of the 5' RACE reads with MiXCR, one entry per CDR3 protein. The table records about 1.8 million distinct CDR3 sequences, around 50% of them present only once. The germline V gene has CDR1 MGHDK and CDR2 SYGVNS. The CDR3 is 12 amino acids. V was cut by 4 bases and J by 2 bases, with 6 bases left in between. Broader study findings: Per-million-T-cell TCR beta diversity fell roughly linearly with age. PBMC samples, being unsorted, prevented any conclusive comparison of naive and antigen-experienced cells.

The chain links TRBV25-1 to TRBJ2-7; weak D call: TRBD1 (6 bases). The TCR comes from a woman aged 35 to 49 in good health. Sequences were obtained from blood. This CDR3 is CASSGDTYEQYF. The CDR3 bases are TGTGCCAGCAGTGGGGACACCTACGAGCAGTACTTC.